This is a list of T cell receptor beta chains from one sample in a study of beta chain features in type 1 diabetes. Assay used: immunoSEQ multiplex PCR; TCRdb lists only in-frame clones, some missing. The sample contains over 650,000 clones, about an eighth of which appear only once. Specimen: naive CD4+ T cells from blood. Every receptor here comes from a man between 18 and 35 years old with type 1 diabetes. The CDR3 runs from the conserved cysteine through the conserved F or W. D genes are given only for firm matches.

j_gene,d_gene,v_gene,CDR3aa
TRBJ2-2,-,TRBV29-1,CSVDQGQDTGELFF
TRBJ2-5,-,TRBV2,CASSIQETQYF
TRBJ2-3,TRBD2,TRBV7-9,CASSLVAGGPADTQYF
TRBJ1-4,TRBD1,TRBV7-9,CASSADRGDEKLFF
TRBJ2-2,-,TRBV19,CAAGAQRSNTGELFF
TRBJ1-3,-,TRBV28,CASSLSAGNTIYF
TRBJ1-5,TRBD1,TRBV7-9,CASSHDRGYSNQPQHF
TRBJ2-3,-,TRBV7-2,CASSHPDTRDTQYF
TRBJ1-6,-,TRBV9,CASSVIDSPLHF
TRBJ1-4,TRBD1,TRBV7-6,CASSLLGQGEKLFF
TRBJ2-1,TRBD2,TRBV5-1,CASSPQAGGDYNEQFF
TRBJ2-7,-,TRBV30,CAWSSPVYEQYF
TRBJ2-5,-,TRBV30,CAWSHKTQYF
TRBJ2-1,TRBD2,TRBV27,CASSPTSGRAKFF
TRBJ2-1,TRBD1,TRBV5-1,CASSFADRVRYNEQFF
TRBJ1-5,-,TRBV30,CAWSDDGWKVAQHF
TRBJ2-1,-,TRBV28,CASSQQGNEQFF
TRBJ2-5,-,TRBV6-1,CASTRRGQETQYF
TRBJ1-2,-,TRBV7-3,CASSFRDKTGYTF
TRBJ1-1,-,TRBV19,CASRSSLGLLRDTEAFF
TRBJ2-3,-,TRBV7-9,CASSLVGQTQYF
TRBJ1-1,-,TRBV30,CACATPMNTEAFF
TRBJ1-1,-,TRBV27,CASSLYGFSENTEAFF
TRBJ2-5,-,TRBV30,CAWSVQGGGETQYF
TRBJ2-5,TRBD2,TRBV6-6,CASRLAGSETQYF
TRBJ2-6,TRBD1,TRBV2,CASSEVGQVISGANVLTF